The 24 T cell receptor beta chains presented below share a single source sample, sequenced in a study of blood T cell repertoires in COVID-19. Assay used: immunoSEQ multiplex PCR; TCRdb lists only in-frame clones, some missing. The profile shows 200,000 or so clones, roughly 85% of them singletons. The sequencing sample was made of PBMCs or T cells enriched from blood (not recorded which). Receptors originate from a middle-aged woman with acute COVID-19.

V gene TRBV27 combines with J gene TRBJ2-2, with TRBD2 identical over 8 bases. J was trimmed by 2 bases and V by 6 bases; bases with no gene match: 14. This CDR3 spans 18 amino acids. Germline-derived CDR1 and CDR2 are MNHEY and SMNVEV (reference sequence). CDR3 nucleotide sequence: TGTGCCAGCAGCCCCCGGACAATTAGCGGGGTTAACACCGGGGAGCTGTTTTTT. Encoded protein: CASSPRTISGVNTGELFF.

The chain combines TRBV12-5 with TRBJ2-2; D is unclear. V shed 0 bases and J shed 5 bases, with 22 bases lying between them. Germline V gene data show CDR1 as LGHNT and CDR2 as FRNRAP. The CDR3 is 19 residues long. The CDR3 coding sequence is TGTGCTAGTGGTTTGGTACTCTTGGGTTACCGTGCGCGGACCGGGGAGCTGTTTTTT. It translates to CASGLVLLGYRARTGELFF.

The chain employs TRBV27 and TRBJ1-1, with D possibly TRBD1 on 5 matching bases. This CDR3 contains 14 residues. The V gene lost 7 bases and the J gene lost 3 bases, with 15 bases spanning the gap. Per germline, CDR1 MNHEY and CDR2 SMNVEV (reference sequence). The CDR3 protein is CASTTKWGDTEAFF. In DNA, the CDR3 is TGTGCCAGCACCACCAAGTGGGGGGACACTGAAGCTTTCTTT.

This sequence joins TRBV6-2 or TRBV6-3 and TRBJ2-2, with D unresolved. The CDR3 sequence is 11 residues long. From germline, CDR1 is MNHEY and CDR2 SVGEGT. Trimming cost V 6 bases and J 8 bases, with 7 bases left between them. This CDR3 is CASSIGGELFF. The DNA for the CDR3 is TGTGCCAGCAGCATCGGGGGGGAGCTGTTTTTT.

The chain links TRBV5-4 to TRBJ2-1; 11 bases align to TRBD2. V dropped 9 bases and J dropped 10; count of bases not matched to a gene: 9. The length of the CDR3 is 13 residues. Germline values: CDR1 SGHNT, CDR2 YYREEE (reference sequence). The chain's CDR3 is CATRSGGAWEQFF. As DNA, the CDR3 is TGTGCCACCCGTAGCGGGGGGGCCTGGGAGCAGTTCTTC.

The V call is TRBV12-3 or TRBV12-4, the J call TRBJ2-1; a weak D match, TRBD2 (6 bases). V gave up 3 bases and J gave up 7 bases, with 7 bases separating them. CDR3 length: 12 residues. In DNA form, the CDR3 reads TGTGCCAGCAGTTTTGGGGGGAATGAGCAGTTCTTC. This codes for CASSFGGNEQFF.

The CDR3 DNA reads as TGTGCCAGCAGTAAGGACAGGTTGATTAATGAAAAACTGTTTTTT. Residues: CASSKDRLINEKLFF. The gene calls are TRBV2 and TRBJ1-4; 7 bases are shared with TRBD1. The J segment lost 4 bases and the V segment lost 5 bases, leaving 7 bases of the junction unmatched. The V gene's germline CDR1 is SNHLY and CDR2 FYNNEI. This CDR3 has 15 residues.

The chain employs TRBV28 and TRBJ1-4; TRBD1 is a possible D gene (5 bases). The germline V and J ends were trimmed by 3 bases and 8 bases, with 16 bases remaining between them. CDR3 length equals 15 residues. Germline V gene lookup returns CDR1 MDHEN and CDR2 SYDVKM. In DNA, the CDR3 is TGTGCCAGCAGTTTCTTCGCGGGGCATTTAGAAAAACTGTTTTTT. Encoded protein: CASSFFAGHLEKLFF.

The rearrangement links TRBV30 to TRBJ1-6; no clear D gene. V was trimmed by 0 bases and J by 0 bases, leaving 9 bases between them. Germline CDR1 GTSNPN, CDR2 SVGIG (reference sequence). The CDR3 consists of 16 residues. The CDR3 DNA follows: TGTGCCTGGAGTGTACGTGGCAGCTCCTATAATTCACCCCTCCACTTT. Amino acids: CAWSVRGSSYNSPLHF.

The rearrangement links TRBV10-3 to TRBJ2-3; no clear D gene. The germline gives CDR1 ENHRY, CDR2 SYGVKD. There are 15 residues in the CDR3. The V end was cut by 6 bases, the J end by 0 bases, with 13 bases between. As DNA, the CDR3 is TGTGCCATCAGCGACTTAATTCGGAGCACAGATACGCAGTATTTT. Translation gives CAISDLIRSTDTQYF.

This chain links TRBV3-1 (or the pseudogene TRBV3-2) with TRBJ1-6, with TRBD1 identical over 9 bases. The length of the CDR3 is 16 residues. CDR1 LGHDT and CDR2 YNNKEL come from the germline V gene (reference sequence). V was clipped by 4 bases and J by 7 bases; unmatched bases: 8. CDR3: CASSRGRDRVNSPLHF. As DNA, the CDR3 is TGTGCCAGCAGCCGAGGCCGGGACAGGGTAAATTCACCCCTCCACTTT.

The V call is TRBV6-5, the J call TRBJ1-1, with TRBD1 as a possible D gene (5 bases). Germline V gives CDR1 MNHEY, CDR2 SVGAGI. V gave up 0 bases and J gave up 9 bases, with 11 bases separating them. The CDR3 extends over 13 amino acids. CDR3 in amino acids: CASSYSEGRKAFF. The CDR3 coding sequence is TGTGCCAGCAGTTACTCGGAGGGGAGAAAAGCTTTCTTT.

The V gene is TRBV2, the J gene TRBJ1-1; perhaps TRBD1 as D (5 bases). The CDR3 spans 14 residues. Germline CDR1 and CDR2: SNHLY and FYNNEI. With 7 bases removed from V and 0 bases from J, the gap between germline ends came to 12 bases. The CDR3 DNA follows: TGTGCCAGCATTAGTGGACACGTGAACACTGAAGCTTTCTTT. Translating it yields CASISGHVNTEAFF.

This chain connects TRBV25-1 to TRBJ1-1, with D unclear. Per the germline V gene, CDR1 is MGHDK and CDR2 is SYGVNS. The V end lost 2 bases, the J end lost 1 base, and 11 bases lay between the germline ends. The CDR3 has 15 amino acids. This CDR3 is CASSERGLWNTEAFF. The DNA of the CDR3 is TGTGCCAGCAGTGAACGAGGGCTTTGGAACACTGAAGCTTTCTTT.

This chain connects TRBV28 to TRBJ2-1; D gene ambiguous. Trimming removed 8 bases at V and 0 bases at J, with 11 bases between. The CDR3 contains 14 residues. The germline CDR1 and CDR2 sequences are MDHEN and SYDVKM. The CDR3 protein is CASFLGNSYNEQFF. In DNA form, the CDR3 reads TGTGCCAGCTTTCTAGGCAACTCCTACAATGAGCAGTTCTTC.

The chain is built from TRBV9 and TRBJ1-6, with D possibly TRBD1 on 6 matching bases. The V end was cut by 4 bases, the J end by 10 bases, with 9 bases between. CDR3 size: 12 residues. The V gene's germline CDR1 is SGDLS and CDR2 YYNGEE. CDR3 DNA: TGTGCCAGCAGCCTACAGGGCTCACCCCTCCACTTT. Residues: CASSLQGSPLHF.

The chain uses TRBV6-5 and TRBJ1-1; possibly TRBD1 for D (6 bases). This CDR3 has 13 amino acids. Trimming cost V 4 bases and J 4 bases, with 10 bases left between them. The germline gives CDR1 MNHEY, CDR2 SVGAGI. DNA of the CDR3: TGTGCCAGCAGTTTAACAGGGTTCACTGAAGCTTTCTTT. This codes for CASSLTGFTEAFF.

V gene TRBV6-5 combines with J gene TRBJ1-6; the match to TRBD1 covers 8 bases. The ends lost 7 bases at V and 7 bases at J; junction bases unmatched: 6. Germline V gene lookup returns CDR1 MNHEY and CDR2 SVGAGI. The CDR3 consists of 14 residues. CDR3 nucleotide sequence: TGTGCCAGCATTGGGCACAGGGGGAATTCACCCCTCCACTTT. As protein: CASIGHRGNSPLHF.

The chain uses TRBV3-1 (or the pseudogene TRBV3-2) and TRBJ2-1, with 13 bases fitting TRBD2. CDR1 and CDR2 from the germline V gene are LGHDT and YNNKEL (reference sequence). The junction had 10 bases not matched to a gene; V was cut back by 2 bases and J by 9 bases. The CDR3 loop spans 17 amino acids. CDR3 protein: CASSQPLLAGGLAEQFF. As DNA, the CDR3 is TGTGCCAGCAGCCAACCGCTACTAGCGGGGGGGCTGGCTGAGCAGTTCTTC.

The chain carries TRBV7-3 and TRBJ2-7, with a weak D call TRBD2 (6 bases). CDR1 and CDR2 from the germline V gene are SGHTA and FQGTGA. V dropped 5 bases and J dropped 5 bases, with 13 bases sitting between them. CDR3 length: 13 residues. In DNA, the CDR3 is TGTGCCAGCAGCCCCGGGAGCGGTCACGAGCAGTACTTC. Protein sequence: CASSPGSGHEQYF.

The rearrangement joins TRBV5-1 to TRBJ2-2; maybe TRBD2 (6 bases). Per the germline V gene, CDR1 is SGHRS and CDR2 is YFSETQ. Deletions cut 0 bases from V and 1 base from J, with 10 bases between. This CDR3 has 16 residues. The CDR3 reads CASSLVVSGNTGELFF. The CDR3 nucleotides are TGCGCCAGCAGCTTGGTGGTTAGCGGGAACACCGGGGAGCTGTTTTTT.

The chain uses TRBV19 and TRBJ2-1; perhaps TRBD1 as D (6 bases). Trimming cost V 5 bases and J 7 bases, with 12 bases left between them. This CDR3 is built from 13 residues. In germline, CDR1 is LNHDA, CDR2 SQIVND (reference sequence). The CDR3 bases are TGTGCCAGTAGTCCGAGCAGGGGTAATGAGCAGTTCTTC. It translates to CASSPSRGNEQFF. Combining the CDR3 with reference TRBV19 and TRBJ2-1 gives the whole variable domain DGGITQSPKYLFRKEGQNVTLSCEQNLNHDAMYWYRQDPGQGLRLIYYSQIVNDFQKGDIAEGYSVSREKKESFPLTVTSAQKNPTAFYLCASSPSRGNEQFFGPGTRLTVL.

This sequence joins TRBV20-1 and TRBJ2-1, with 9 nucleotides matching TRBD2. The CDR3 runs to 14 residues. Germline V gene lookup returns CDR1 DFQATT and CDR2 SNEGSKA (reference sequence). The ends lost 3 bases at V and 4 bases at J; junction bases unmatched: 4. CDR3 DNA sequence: TGCAGTGCTAGTGGCGGGGGGGGATACAATGAGCAGTTCTTC. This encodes CSASGGGGYNEQFF.

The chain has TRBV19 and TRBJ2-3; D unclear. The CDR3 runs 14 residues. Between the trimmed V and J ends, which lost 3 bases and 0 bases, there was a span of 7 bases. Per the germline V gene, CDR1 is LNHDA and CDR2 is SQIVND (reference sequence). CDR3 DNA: TGTGCCAGTAGTATTCAGATTAGCACAGATACGCAGTATTTT. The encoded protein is CASSIQISTDTQYF. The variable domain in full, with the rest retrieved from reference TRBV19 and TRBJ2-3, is DGGITQSPKYLFRKEGQNVTLSCEQNLNHDAMYWYRQDPGQGLRLIYYSQIVNDFQKGDIAEGYSVSREKKESFPLTVTSAQKNPTAFYLCASSIQISTDTQYFGPGTRLTVL.